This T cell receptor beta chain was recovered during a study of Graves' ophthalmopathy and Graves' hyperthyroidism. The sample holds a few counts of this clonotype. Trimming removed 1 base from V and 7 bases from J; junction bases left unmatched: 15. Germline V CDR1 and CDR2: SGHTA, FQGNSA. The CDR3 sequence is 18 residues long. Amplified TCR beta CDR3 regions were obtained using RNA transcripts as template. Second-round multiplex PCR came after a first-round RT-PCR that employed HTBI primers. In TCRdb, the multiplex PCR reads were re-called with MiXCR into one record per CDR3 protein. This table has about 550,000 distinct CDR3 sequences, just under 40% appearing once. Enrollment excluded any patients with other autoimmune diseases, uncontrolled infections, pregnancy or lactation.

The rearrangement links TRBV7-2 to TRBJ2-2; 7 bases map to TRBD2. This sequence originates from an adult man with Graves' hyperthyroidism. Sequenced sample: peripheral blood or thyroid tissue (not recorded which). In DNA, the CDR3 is TGTGCCAGCAGCTTAGTTGAGCGCGGGAGAAATCGGGGCGGGGAGCTGTTTTTT. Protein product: CASSLVERGRNRGGELFF. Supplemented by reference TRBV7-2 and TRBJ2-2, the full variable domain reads GAGVSQSPSNKVTEKGKDVELRCDPISGHTALYWYRQSLGQGLEFLIYFQGNSAPDKSGLPSDRFSAERTGGSVSTLTIQRTQQEDSAVYLCASSLVERGRNRGGELFFGEGSRLTVL.